This record concerns one TCR beta chain sequence. The antigen is unknown. The sample is drawn from a study of cytomegalovirus exposure and HLA in healthy donors. Study outcomes and limitations: Several of the most significant clusters appeared, in a later analysis, to be linked to common viral pathogens. Rarity characterized most TCR sequences, yet some public TCRs appeared in many donors. Presence/absence results assume similar sequencing depth per donor, which may not hold.

PCR primers comprised 60 Vbeta and 13 Jbeta primers. Sequenced by immunoSEQ multiplex PCR; TCRdb stores in-frame clones only, minus some. The table lists about 160,000 clones, about four fifths of them singletons. This cohort consisted of healthy bone marrow donors. The CDR3 has 14 residues. Trimming pared 9 bases from V and 2 bases from J, leaving 14 bases between. Germline CDR1 reads SGHRS; CDR2 reads YFSETQ. The specimen was PBMCs. V gene TRBV5-1 combines with J gene TRBJ2-2; no clear D. This TCR was sampled from a man aged 25-40 years in good health and CMV-seronegative. The CDR3 DNA reads TGCGCCACCCGAGGAAGCCGAAACACCGGGGAGCTGTTTTTT. This encodes CATRGSRNTGELFF.